This T cell receptor beta chain was observed in a study of memory CD4+ T cells and cytomegalovirus serostatus. Background on the study: Donors were healthy Belgian adults, 9 CMV seropositive and roughly 25 seronegative.

Libraries were prepared by immunoSEQ multiplex PCR; TCRdb keeps only in-frame clonotypes and omits some of them. The table lists 55,000 to 65,000 clones, about 81% of them singletons. The sort gate was single viable CD3+CD4+CD8-CD45RO+ cells for memory CD4+ T cells. The receptor was derived from an adult in good health and CMV-seronegative. The source material was memory CD4+ T cells from blood.

The CDR3 region is CASSQGGASSYNEQFF. The CDR3 DNA is TGTGCCAGCAGCCAAGGGGGGGCGAGCTCCTACAATGAGCAGTTCTTC. The chain uses TRBV4-2 and TRBJ2-1, with D perhaps assigned TRBD1 or TRBD2 (6 bases each). The length of the CDR3 is 16 residues. Trimming took off 1 base at V and 0 bases at J, with 10 bases between the two ends. Germline CDR1 reads LGHNA; CDR2 reads YNFKEQ.